This TCR beta chain was documented in a study of blood T cell repertoires in COVID-19. Between the trimmed V and J ends, which lost 3 bases and 6 bases, there was a span of 18 bases. Germline lookup yields CDR1 LNHDA and CDR2 SQIVND (reference sequence). This CDR3 region has 16 residues. Original data processing: For nucleated cells, counts were estimated from reference gene primer amplification. The table came from immunoSEQ multiplex PCR; TCRdb's copy has only in-frame clones and leaves some out. V and J calls and clone size follow that table, whereas D and trimming were derived from the DNA. In the table there are approximately 260,000 clones, approximately 86% of which are singletons.

Sequencing input: peripheral blood. The receptor was derived from a man between 60 and 70 years old who had recovered from COVID-19. The genes are TRBV19 and TRBJ1-5; D possibly corresponds to TRBD1 (5 bases). CDR3 loop: CASSIFSPGLGQPQHF. In DNA form, the CDR3 reads TGTGCCAGTAGTATTTTTAGCCCGGGACTCGGTCAGCCCCAGCATTTT.